This record covers a single T cell receptor (beta chain). What it binds is not known. TCRdb re-derived calls from the reads in MiXCR, one entry per CDR3 protein. The table lists roughly 180,000 distinct CDR3 sequences, less than 25% of them singletons. The sample originates from a study of T cell repertoires in cytomegalovirus infection. Across the whole study: Peptides in the study included HLA-C-restricted and HLA-B-restricted CMV epitopes. An indication of both CMV infection and matching HLA type came from public TCR beta signatures. Study results and limitations: HLA-C-restricted, CMV-specific TCR beta clonotypes were dominant ex vivo. Identification of carriers of CMV plus the relevant HLA was achieved through cumulative public TCR beta family frequency.

The specimen comprised CD8+ T cells from cultured PBMCs, sampled from culture after CMV antigen stimulation. This sequence was found in a human donor in good health (CMV status not recorded). Some clones in this sample may be carry-over from other donors' samples.

In DNA, the CDR3 is TGTGCCAGCAGCCCCGCCGTGCGGGGGGTCGATGAGCAGTTCTTC. It codes for CASSPAVRGVDEQFF. This chain links TRBV7-8 with TRBJ2-1, with TRBD2 matching over 8 bases. The CDR3 sequence is 15 residues long. Germline values: CDR1 SGHVS, CDR2 FQNEAQ. Losses at the gene ends were 5 bases for V and 8 bases for J; bases not matched to a gene: 11.